This TCR beta chain emerged from a study of T cell responses to AZD1222 COVID-19 vaccine. General study points: Donors, mostly white British, included more females; clonal diversity was possibly underestimated. Of the AZD1222 recipients, only six or seven were seropositive at baseline.

The data were produced by immunoSEQ multiplex PCR, yet TCRdb's version contains in-frame clones alone and is incomplete. This sample has 88,000 or so clones; less than 90% occur once, and the top ten carry approximately 5.2%. It was second doses at about 4 or about 12 weeks that were pooled. The CDR3 is 14 residues long. CDR1 is SGHRS, CDR2 YFSETQ, per germline. With V trimmed by 4 bases and J by 4 bases, 7 bases remained unmatched. Of note for this clone: Its antigen is unknown.

The clonotype originates from an adult who received the AZD1222 COVID-19 vaccine. This material consisted of peripheral blood, taken 28 days after the second AZD1222 dose. The genes are TRBV5-1 and TRBJ1-2; 7 bases map to TRBD1. The CDR3 bases are TGCGCCAGCAGCCCCCCGGGACAGATCTATGGCTACACCTTC. Amino acid sequence: CASSPPGQIYGYTF.